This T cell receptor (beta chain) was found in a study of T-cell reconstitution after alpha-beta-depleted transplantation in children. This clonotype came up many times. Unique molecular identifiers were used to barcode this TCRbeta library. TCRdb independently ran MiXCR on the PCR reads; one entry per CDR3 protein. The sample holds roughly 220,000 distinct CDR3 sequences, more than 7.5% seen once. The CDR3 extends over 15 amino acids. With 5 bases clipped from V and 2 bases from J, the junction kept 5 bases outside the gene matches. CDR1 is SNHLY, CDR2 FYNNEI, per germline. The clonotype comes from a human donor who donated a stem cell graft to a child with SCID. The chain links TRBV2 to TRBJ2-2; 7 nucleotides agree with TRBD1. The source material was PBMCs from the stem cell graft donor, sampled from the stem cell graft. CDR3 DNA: TGTGCCAGCAGTCACCGGGACAGCAACACCGGGGAGCTGTTTTTT. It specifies CASSHRDSNTGELFF.